This TCR beta chain was captured in a study of shared clonotypes between healthy human individuals. Study-level findings and limits: Naive CD4 clonotypes were shared across a few donors at around 5.4%.

Researchers ran the assay at a deep level. Per the original methods: Sequence data from immunoSEQ were junction-only and lacked quality scores; consequently, filtering differed. The protocol was immunoSEQ multiplex PCR, while the TCRdb copy is restricted to in-frame clones and leaves out a portion. V, J and clone size are taken as reported in that table, and D and trimming were inferred from the DNA itself. This table has about 680,000 clones, around two thirds appearing once. Comments on this clone: The target antigen is unknown.

Sequenced input: memory CD4+ T cells sorted from blood. Indicated subset: CD45RA-negative fraction. This clonotype was sampled from a woman in her twenties or thirties in good health.

In DNA, the CDR3 is TGTGCCAGCAGTCCCACAGTGGGCGGGAGCGGTGTTGGCTACGAGCAGTACTTC. Translated: CASSPTVGGSGVGYEQYF. This rearrangement joins TRBV7-6 to TRBJ2-7; the match to TRBD2 covers 7 bases. Germline V CDR1 and CDR2: SGHVS, FNYEAQ. CDR3 length: 18 amino acids. The V gene end was trimmed by 6 bases and the J gene end by 3 bases; junction bases not matched to a gene: 20. The whole variable domain, remainder taken from reference TRBV7-6 and TRBJ2-7, is GAGVSQSPRYKVTKRGQDVALRCDPISGHVSLYWYRQALGQGPEFLTYFNYEAQQDKSGLPNDRFSAERPEGSISTLTIQRTEQRDSAMYRCASSPTVGGSGVGYEQYFGPGTRLTVT.